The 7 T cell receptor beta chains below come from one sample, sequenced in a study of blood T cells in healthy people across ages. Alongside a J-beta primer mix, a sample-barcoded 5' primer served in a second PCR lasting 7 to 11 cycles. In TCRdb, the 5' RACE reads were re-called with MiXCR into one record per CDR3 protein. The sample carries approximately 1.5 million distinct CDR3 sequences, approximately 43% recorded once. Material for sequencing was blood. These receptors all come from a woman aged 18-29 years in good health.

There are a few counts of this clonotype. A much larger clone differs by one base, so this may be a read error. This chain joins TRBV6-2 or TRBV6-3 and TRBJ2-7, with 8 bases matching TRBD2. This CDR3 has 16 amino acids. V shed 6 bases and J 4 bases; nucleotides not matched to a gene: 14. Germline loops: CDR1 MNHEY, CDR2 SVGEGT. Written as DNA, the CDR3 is TGTGCCAGCAGCCCTAGCGGAGCGGGAGTGTATTACGAGCAGTACTTC. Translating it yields CASSPSGAGVYYEQYF.

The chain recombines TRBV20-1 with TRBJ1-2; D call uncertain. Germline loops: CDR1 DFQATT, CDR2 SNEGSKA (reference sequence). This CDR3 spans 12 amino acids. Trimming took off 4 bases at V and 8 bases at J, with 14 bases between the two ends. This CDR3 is CSAKFRPDGYTF. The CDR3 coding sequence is TGCAGTGCTAAATTTAGGCCCGACGGCTACACCTTC.

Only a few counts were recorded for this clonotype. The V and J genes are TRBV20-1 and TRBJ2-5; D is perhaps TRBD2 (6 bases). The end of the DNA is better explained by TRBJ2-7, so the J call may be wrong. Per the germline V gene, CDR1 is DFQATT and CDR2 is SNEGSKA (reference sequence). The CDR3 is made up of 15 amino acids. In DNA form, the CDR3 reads TGCAGTGCAACGAAACTAGCAGGGACTGGCGACGAGCAGTACTTC. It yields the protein CSATKLAGTGDEQYF.

CDR3 amino acids: CASSRQGHIQETQYF. The CDR3 region has the DNA TGTGCCAGCAGTCGACAGGGTCACATCCAAGAGACCCAGTACTTC. The chain combines TRBV7-9 with TRBJ2-5; 7 bases are shared with TRBD1. Germline loops: CDR1 SEHNR, CDR2 FQNEAQ (reference sequence). V dropped 6 bases and J dropped 1; count of bases not matched to a gene: 8. The CDR3 is 15 amino acids.

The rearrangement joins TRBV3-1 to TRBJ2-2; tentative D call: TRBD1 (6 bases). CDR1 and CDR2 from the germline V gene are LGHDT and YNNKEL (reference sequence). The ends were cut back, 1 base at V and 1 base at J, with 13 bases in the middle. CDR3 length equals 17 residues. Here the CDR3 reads CASSQGPDRLNTGELFF. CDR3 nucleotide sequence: TGTGCCAGCAGCCAAGGACCAGACAGGCTGAACACCGGGGAGCTGTTTTTT.

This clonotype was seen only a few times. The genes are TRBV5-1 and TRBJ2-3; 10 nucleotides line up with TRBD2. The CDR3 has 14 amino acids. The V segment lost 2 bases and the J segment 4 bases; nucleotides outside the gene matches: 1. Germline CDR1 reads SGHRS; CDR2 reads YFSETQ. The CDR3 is CASSLLAGPDTQYF. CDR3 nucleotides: TGCGCCAGCAGCTTACTAGCGGGACCAGATACGCAGTATTTT. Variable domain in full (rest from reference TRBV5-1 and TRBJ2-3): KAGVTQTPRYLIKTRGQQVTLSCSPISGHRSVSWYQQTPGQGLQFLFEYFSETQRNKGNFPGRFSGRQFSNSRSEMNVSTLELGDSALYLCASSLLAGPDTQYFGPGTRLTVL.

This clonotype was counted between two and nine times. In DNA form, the CDR3 reads TGTGCCAGCAGTCCACCCCGGGGGTGGCAGCCCCAGCATTTT. It translates to CASSPPRGWQPQHF. The chain uses TRBV28 and TRBJ1-5; a weak D match, TRBD1 (5 bases). Germline assignment: CDR1 MDHEN and CDR2 SYDVKM. The CDR3 extends over 14 amino acids. V was cut by 5 bases and J by 7 bases, with 15 bases left in between.